The subject of this entry is one TCR beta chain. This entry belongs to a study of blood T cell repertoires in COVID-19. The trim removed 1 base at V and 3 bases at J, leaving 7 bases unmatched. The CDR3 runs 18 residues. Germline values: CDR1 MGHRA, CDR2 YSYEKL. Produced via immunoSEQ multiplex PCR; TCRdb's table is partial and in-frame only. The sample yields a few hundred thousand clones, 80% to 90% seen once. Participant reports of clinical history set cohort assignment. The TCR was taken from a man aged 25-45 years who had recovered from COVID-19. The V and J genes are TRBV4-1 and TRBJ2-2, with 11 bases that match TRBD2. Sequencing used PBMCs or T cells enriched from blood (not recorded which). The CDR3 loop is CASSQVMGLAAHTGELFF. CDR3 nucleotide sequence: TGCGCCAGCAGCCAAGTAATGGGACTAGCGGCGCACACCGGGGAGCTGTTTTTT.